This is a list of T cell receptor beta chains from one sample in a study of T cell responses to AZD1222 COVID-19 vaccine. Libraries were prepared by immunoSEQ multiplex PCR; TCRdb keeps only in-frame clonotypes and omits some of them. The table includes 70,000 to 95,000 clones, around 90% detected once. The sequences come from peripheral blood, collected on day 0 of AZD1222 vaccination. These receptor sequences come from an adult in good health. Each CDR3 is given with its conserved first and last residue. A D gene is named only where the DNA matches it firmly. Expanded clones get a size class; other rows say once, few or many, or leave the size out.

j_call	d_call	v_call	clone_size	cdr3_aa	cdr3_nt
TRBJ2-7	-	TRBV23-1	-	CASPRDFYEQYF	TGCGCCAGCCCCCGGGACTTCTACGAGCAGTACTTC
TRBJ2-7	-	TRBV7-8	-	CASSLDPPSLLSYEQYF	TGTGCCAGCAGCTTAGACCCTCCTAGCCTACTGTCCTACGAGCAGTACTTC
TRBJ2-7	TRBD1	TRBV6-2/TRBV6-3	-	CASSRGQGPSYEQYF	TGTGCCAGCAGTCGGGGACAGGGGCCCTCCTACGAGCAGTACTTC
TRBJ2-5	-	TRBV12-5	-	CASARGSRDETQYF	TGTGCTAGTGCCCGGGGATCACGGGATGAGACCCAGTACTTC
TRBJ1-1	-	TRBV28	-	CASSLLGDFGNTEAFF	TGTGCCAGCAGTTTATTAGGGGACTTTGGGAACACTGAAGCTTTCTTT
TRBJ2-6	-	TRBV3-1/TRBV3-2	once	CASSPAFGDSGHSGANVLTF	TGTGCCAGCAGCCCGGCTTTCGGGGACTCAGGCCACTCTGGGGCCAACGTCCTGACTTTC
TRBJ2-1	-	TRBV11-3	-	CASKGGDSYNEQFF	TGTGCCAGCAAAGGCGGAGACTCCTACAATGAGCAGTTCTTC
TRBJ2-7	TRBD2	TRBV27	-	CASSTRRGKETGEQYF	TGTGCCAGCAGTACGAGGCGGGGGAAGGAAACGGGCGAGCAGTACTTC
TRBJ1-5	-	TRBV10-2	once	CASSESKRRNQPQHF	TGCGCCAGCAGTGAGTCTAAACGGAGAAATCAGCCCCAGCATTTT
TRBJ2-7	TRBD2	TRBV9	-	CASSLGTSGPGEQYF	TGTGCCAGCAGCCTTGGGACTAGCGGGCCCGGCGAGCAGTACTTC
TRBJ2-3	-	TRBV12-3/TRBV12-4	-	CASSPMGDTQYF	TGTGCCAGCAGTCCCATGGGAGATACGCAGTATTTT
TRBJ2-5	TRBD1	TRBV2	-	CASTRTGQETQYF	TGTGCCAGCACCCGGACAGGCCAAGAGACCCAGTACTTC
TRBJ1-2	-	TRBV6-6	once	CASRLGVSVGYTF	TGTGCCAGCAGACTGGGGGTTTCTGTTGGCTACACCTTC
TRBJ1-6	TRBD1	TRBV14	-	CASSLDRGRFDSPLHF	TGTGCCAGCAGCCTAGACAGGGGGCGCTTTGATTCACCCCTCCACTTT
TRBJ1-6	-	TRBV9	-	CASSLGRPNSPLHF	TGTGCCAGCAGCCTGGGACGCCCAAATTCACCCCTCCACTTT
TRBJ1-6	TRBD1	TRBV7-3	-	CASSFGTANSPLHF	TGTGCCAGCAGCTTTGGGACAGCCAATTCACCCCTCCACTTT
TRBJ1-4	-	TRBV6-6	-	CASRLTNEKLFF	TGTGCCAGCAGGCTCACTAATGAAAAACTGTTTTTT
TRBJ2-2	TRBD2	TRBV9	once	CASSAGLAGGVYTGELFF	TGTGCCAGCAGTGCGGGACTAGCGGGAGGGGTGTACACCGGGGAGCTGTTTTTT
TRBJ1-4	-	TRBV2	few	CASSEGAGVEKLFF	TGTGCCAGCAGTGAAGGGGCAGGGGTGGAAAAACTGTTTTTT
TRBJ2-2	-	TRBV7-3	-	CASSQGLGGGELFF	TGTGCCAGCAGCCAAGGCCTCGGTGGCGGGGAGCTGTTTTTT
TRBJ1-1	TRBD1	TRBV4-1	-	CASSLRTGHTEAFF	TGCGCCAGCAGCTTGCGGACAGGGCACACTGAAGCTTTCTTT
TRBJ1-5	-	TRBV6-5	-	CASNPTGTHNQPQHF	TGTGCCAGCAACCCAACCGGGACCCACAATCAGCCCCAGCATTTT
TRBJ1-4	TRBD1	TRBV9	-	CASSVGLGTGGDEKLFF	TGTGCCAGCAGCGTAGGATTGGGGACAGGGGGCGATGAAAAACTGTTTTTT
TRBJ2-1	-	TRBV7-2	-	CASSLLTVSSYNEQFF	TGTGCCAGCAGCTTACTCACAGTAAGCTCCTACAATGAGCAGTTCTTC
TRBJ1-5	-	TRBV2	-	CASSEAHGGYQPQHF	TGTGCCAGCAGTGAAGCGCACGGGGGGTATCAGCCCCAGCATTTT
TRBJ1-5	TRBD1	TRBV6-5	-	CASSYGQGGQPQHF	TGTGCCAGCAGTTATGGTCAGGGGGGTCAGCCCCAGCATTTT
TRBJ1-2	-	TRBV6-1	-	CASSEVGVDGYTF	TGTGCCAGCAGTGAAGTAGGGGTGGATGGCTACACCTTC
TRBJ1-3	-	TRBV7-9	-	CASSLLGRNTIYF	TGTGCCAGCAGCTTGCTGGGGAGGAACACCATATATTTT
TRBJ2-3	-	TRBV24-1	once	CATSDEGATQYF	TGTGCCACCAGTGATGAAGGGGCTACGCAGTATTTT
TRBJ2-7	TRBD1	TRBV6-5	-	CASSYSSGQEKQYF	TGTGCCAGCAGTTACTCGTCAGGACAGGAGAAGCAGTACTTC
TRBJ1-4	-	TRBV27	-	CASSLSRAGNEKLFF	TGTGCCAGCAGTTTATCGCGGGCAGGAAATGAAAAACTGTTTTTT
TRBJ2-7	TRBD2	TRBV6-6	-	CASKTSGDSYEQYF	TGTGCCAGCAAAACTAGCGGGGATTCGTACGAGCAGTACTTC
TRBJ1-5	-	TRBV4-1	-	CASSQDWTVYSNQPQHF	TGCGCCAGCAGCCAAGACTGGACAGTATATAGCAATCAGCCCCAGCATTTT
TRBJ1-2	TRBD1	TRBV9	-	CASSVGTGKSNYGYTF	TGTGCCAGCAGCGTTGGGACAGGGAAGTCTAACTATGGCTACACCTTC
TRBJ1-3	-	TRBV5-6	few	CASSPGAGNTIYF	TGTGCCAGCAGCCCCGGGGCTGGAAACACCATATATTTT
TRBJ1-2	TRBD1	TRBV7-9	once	CASSLEQGSGYTF	TGTGCCAGCAGCTTAGAACAGGGGTCTGGCTACACCTTC
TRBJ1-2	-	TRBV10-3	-	CAISELANYGYTF	TGTGCCATCAGTGAGTTGGCGAACTATGGCTACACCTTC
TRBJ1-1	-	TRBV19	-	CASKGTEAFF	TGTGCCAGTAAAGGCACTGAAGCTTTCTTT
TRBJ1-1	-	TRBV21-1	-	CASRIGTEAFF	TGTGCCAGCAGGATAGGAACTGAAGCTTTCTTT
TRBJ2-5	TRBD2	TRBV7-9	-	CASSLPPLGTRGIEETQYF	TGTGCCAGCAGCTTACCCCCCCTCGGGACTAGGGGGATCGAAGAGACCCAGTACTTC
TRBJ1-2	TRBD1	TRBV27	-	CASRRQGGDGGYTF	TGTGCCAGCAGAAGACAGGGGGGAGATGGTGGCTACACCTTC
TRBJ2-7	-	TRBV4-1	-	CASSQVQGEAYEQYF	TGCGCCAGCAGCCAAGTACAGGGAGAGGCTTACGAGCAGTACTTC
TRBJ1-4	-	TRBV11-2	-	CASSPRMGAGEKLFF	TGTGCCAGCAGCCCCCGTATGGGGGCGGGTGAAAAACTGTTTTTT
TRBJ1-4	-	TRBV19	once	CASSSGGEKLFF	TGTGCCAGTAGTTCCGGGGGGGAAAAACTGTTTTTT
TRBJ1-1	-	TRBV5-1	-	CASTEAANTEAFF	TGCGCCAGCACCGAGGCAGCCAACACTGAAGCTTTCTTT
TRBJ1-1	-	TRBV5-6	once	CASSPPPNRVGANTEAFF	TGTGCCAGCAGCCCTCCCCCAAACAGGGTCGGGGCGAACACTGAAGCTTTCTTT
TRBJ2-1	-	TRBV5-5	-	CASSSEGGNNYNEQFF	TGTGCCAGCAGCTCCGAGGGGGGTAATAACTACAATGAGCAGTTCTTC
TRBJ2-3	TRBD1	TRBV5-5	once	CASSGTGLLADTQYF	TGTGCCAGCAGCGGGACAGGGCTTTTGGCAGATACGCAGTATTTT
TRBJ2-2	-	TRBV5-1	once	CASKITVALSGTGELFF	TGCGCCAGCAAAATTACAGTTGCACTAAGTGGCACCGGGGAGCTGTTTTTT
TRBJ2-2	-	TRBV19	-	CASISNTGELFF	TGTGCCAGTATCTCAAACACCGGGGAGCTGTTTTTT
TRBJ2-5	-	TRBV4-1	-	CASSHAPRGEIGETQYF	TGCGCCAGCAGCCACGCTCCAAGAGGGGAGATTGGGGAGACCCAGTACTTC
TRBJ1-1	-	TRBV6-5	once	CASKFDGNTEAFF	TGTGCCAGCAAGTTTGACGGGAACACTGAAGCTTTCTTT
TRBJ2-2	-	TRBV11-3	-	CASSLVRNTGELFF	TGTGCCAGCAGCTTAGTCCGAAACACCGGGGAGCTGTTTTTT
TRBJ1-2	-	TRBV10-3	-	CAINTVPLYGYTF	TGTGCCATCAATACCGTGCCCCTCTATGGCTACACCTTC
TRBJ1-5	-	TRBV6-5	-	CASSTHSNQPQHF	TGTGCCAGCAGTACTCATAGCAATCAGCCCCAGCATTTT
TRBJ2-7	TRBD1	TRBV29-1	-	CSGGQGYEQYF	TGCAGCGGGGGACAGGGGTACGAGCAGTACTTC
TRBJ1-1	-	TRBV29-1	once	CSVEDGVTTNTEAFF	TGCAGCGTTGAAGATGGGGTGACAACAAACACTGAAGCTTTCTTT
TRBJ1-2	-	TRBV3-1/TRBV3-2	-	CAIRDTNYGYTF	TGTGCCATCCGGGACACCAACTATGGCTACACCTTC
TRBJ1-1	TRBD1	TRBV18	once	CASSRDRNAEAFF	TGTGCCAGCTCACGGGACAGGAACGCTGAAGCTTTCTTT